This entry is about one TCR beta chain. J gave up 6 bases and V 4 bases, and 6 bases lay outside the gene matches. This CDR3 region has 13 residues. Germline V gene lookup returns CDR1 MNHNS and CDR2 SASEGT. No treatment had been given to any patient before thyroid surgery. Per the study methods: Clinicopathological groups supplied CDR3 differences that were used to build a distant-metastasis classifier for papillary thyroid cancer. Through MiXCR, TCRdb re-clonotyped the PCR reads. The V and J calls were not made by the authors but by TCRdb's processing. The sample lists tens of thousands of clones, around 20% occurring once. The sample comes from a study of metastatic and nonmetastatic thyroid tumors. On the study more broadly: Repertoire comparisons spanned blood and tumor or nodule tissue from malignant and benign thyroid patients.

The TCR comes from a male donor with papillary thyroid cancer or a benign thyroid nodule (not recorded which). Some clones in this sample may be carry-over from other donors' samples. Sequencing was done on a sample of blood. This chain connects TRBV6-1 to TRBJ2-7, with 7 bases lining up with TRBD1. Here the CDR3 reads CASSVRTGVEQYF. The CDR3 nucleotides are TGTGCCAGCAGTGTGCGAACAGGGGTCGAGCAGTACTTC.